These T cell receptor beta chains were read from a single sample in a study of chemoradiotherapy in HPV16-positive cancers. Here immunoSEQ multiplex PCR was the method, and the copy in TCRdb shows in-frame clones only, minus some. In the table there are fewer than 6,000 clones, roughly nine tenths of which are singletons. Sequenced material: blood, taken from a patient who underwent chemoradiotherapy. The source of these receptors is a human donor with HPV-associated anogenital cancer. CDR3s include the opening cysteine and the closing phenylalanine or tryptophan. The D gene is left open where the match is weak. Size values are once, few and many counts, or a class for expanded clones, and some rows have none.

CDR3 protein,CDR3 DNA,clone size,D gene,V gene,J gene
CASSLTGGIGTGELFF,TGTGCCAGCAGCTTAACAGGGGGCATCGGCACCGGGGAGCTGTTTTTT,.,TRBD1,TRBV11-3,TRBJ2-2
CASSLGHRDTTYEQYF,TGCGCCAGCAGCTTGGGGCACCGGGACACGACCTACGAGCAGTACTTC,few,.,TRBV5-1,TRBJ2-7
CAINTPTTHEQFF,TGTGCCATCAATACCCCCACTACCCATGAGCAGTTCTTC,.,.,TRBV10-3,TRBJ2-1
CASSPSGSSTDTQYF,TGTGCCAGCAGTCCTAGCGGGTCTAGCACAGATACGCAGTATTTT,few,TRBD2,TRBV6-5,TRBJ2-3
CSVGGTGGNTEAFF,TGCAGCGTGGGGGGGACAGGGGGAAACACTGAAGCTTTCTTT,.,TRBD1,TRBV29-1,TRBJ1-1
CASSPRTDYNEQFF,TGTGCCAGCAGTCCCCGTACAGACTACAATGAGCAGTTCTTC,.,.,TRBV7-6,TRBJ2-1
CATQTGGYSPLHF,TGTGCCACCCAAACGGGGGGCTATTCACCCCTCCACTTT,.,.,TRBV6-5,TRBJ1-6
CASSPWQDTYEQYF,TGTGCCAGCTCACCTTGGCAGGATACCTACGAGCAGTACTTC,.,.,TRBV18,TRBJ2-7
CASSLTGAATNEKLFF,TGTGCCAGCAGCTTGACAGGGGCTGCAACTAATGAAAAACTGTTTTTT,.,TRBD1,TRBV5-6,TRBJ1-4
CASSLRAEYNEQFF,TGTGCCAGCAGCTTACGGGCGGAGTACAATGAGCAGTTCTTC,.,.,TRBV7-8,TRBJ2-1
CASSLTESANTGELFF,TGCGCCAGCAGCTTGACAGAGAGTGCGAACACCGGGGAGCTGTTTTTT,.,.,TRBV5-1,TRBJ2-2
CASSLALTGSDTQYF,TGTGCCAGCAGCTTGGCCCTAACAGGATCGGATACGCAGTATTTT,.,.,TRBV5-5,TRBJ2-3
CASSRGLAFTDTQYF,TGTGCCAGCAGCCGCGGACTAGCGTTCACAGATACGCAGTATTTT,.,TRBD2,TRBV11-3,TRBJ2-3
CASSVARVEKLFF,TGTGCCAGCAGTGTGGCTAGGGTAGAAAAACTGTTTTTT,.,.,TRBV2,TRBJ1-4
CASSLTGIGTGELFF,TGTGCCAGCAGCTTAACAGGGATAGGCACCGGGGAGCTGTTTTTT,once,.,TRBV7-3,TRBJ2-2
CASSARSLNSPLHF,TGTGCCAGCAGTGCCCGTAGCCTTAATTCACCCCTCCACTTT,once,.,TRBV6-1,TRBJ1-6
CASSGSVQETQYF,TGTGCCAGCAGCGGTAGCGTACAAGAGACCCAGTACTTC,.,.,TRBV2,TRBJ2-5
CASSLGDRQYGYTF,TGTGCCAGCAGCTTGGGGGACAGACAATATGGCTACACCTTC,.,TRBD1,TRBV5-4,TRBJ1-2
CASSVAGDSPLHF,TGTGCCAGCAGCGTAGCTGGTGATTCACCCCTCCACTTT,few,.,TRBV9,TRBJ1-6
CASSQANRQNEKLFF,TGCGCCAGCAGCCAAGCAAACAGGCAAAATGAAAAACTGTTTTTT,.,.,TRBV4-1,TRBJ1-4
CASSAGQGYSPLHF,TGTGCCAGCAGCGCGGGACAGGGATATTCACCCCTCCACTTT,few,TRBD1,TRBV7-3,TRBJ1-6
CSGLRPPEAFF,TGCAGTGGACTGCGGCCCCCTGAAGCTTTCTTT,.,.,TRBV20-1,TRBJ1-1
CATSQTTTKAGNTIYF,TGTGCCACCAGTCAGACGACGACGAAGGCTGGAAACACCATATATTTT,.,.,TRBV15,TRBJ1-3
CASTSSSYNSPLHF,TGTGCCAGCACGTCCAGCTCCTATAATTCACCCCTCCACTTT,.,.,TRBV2,TRBJ1-6
CASSGTGVVNTEAFF,TGTGCCAGCTCAGGGACAGGGGTCGTGAACACTGAAGCTTTCTTT,.,TRBD1,TRBV18,TRBJ1-1
CASSVDRGRGYTF,TGTGCCAGCAGCGTAGACAGGGGGCGCGGCTACACCTTC,.,TRBD1,TRBV7-2,TRBJ1-2
CASSQSDSSNQPQHF,TGCGCCAGCAGCCAAAGCGACAGTAGCAATCAGCCCCAGCATTTT,.,.,TRBV4-1,TRBJ1-5
CASSLISSGANVLTF,TGCGCCAGCAGCTTGATCAGCTCTGGGGCCAACGTCCTGACTTTC,.,.,TRBV5-1,TRBJ2-6
CASSLTSQVGETQYF,TGTGCCAGCAGCCTGACATCTCAGGTTGGGGAGACCCAGTACTTC,.,.,TRBV5-4,TRBJ2-5
CASSLRADEKLFF,TGTGCCAGCAGCCTCCGGGCGGATGAAAAACTGTTTTTT,.,.,TRBV13,TRBJ1-4
CASSKGTEQFF,TGTGCCAGCAGTAAAGGGACAGAGCAGTTCTTC,once,.,TRBV6-5,TRBJ2-1
CASSLRTADPRGYTF,TGTGCCAGCAGCCTTAGGACCGCCGACCCTAGGGGCTACACCTTC,few,.,TRBV11-2,TRBJ1-2
CASSPHRGGRNNEQFF,TGTGCCAGCAGCCCCCACCGCGGGGGGCGCAACAATGAGCAGTTCTTC,.,TRBD2,TRBV9,TRBJ2-1
CASSMVGGAMRNEQFF,TGTGCCAGTAGTATGGTCGGGGGGGCGATGAGGAATGAGCAGTTCTTC,.,TRBD2,TRBV19,TRBJ2-1
CASSPNTYNEQFF,TGTGCCAGCAGCCCTAATACCTACAATGAGCAGTTCTTC,.,.,TRBV9,TRBJ2-1
CASRQGENTEAFF,TGTGCCAGCAGACAGGGGGAGAACACTGAAGCTTTCTTT,once,TRBD1,TRBV6-4,TRBJ1-1
CASSQDKGTGYTGELFF,TGCGCCAGCAGCCAAGATAAGGGGACAGGATACACCGGGGAGCTGTTTTTT,once,TRBD1,TRBV4-3,TRBJ2-2
CASSLERVSTEAFF,TGCGCCAGCAGCTTGGAAAGGGTTAGCACTGAAGCTTTCTTT,.,.,TRBV5-1,TRBJ1-1
CASSFAGALNTGELFF,TGTGCCAGCAGTTTTGCAGGGGCCCTAAACACCGGGGAGCTGTTTTTT,.,.,TRBV28,TRBJ2-2
CASSQGGLAGGGNTQYF,TGTGCCAGCAGCCAAGGGGGACTAGCGGGAGGAGGTAATACGCAGTATTTT,.,TRBD2,TRBV4-2,TRBJ2-3
CASSLGLGDKNIQYF,TGTGCCAGCAGCTTAGGGCTAGGGGACAAAAACATTCAGTACTTC,.,.,TRBV7-2,TRBJ2-4
CASSTDRRQGSPLHF,TGTGCCAGCAGCACGGACAGGCGCCAGGGTTCACCCCTCCACTTT,.,TRBD1,TRBV7-9,TRBJ1-6
CASSLGGPGYGYTF,TGTGCCAGCAGCTTGGGGGGACCCGGTTATGGCTACACCTTC,few,.,TRBV5-6,TRBJ1-2